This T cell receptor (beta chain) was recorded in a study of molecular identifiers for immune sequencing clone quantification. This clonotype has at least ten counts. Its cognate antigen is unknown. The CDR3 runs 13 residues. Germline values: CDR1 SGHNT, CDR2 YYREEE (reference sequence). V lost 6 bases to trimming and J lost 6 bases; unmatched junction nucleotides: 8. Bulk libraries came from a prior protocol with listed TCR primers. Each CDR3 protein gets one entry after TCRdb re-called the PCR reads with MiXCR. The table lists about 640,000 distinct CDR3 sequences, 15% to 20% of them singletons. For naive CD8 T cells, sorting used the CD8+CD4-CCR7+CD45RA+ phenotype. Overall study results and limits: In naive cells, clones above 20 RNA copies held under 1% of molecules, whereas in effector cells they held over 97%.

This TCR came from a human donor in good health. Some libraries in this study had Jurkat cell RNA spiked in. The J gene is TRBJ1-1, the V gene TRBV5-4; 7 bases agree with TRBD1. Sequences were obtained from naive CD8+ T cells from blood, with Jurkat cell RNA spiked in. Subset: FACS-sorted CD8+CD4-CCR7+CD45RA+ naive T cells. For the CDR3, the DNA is TGTGCCAGCACACCCACAGGGGAAGCTGAAGCTTTCTTT. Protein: CASTPTGEAEAFF.